The present T cell receptor (beta chain) was sequenced within a study of T-cell reconstitution after alpha-beta-depleted transplantation in children. Study-level findings and limits: At one year after transplant, newly produced T cells mostly accounted for T-cell counts and diversity. There were some patients whose high TCRbeta diversity at day 60 came from surviving recipient T cells and thymic progenitors. By about two months after transplant, alpha-beta T cells reportedly arose from several hundred graft clones that had expanded.

In regard to this clonotype: Its antigen is as yet unknown.

Germline lookup yields CDR1 MNHEY and CDR2 SVGAGI. Trimming stripped 2 bases from V and 1 base from J, with 14 bases between. The CDR3 covers 16 residues. Construction of the TCRbeta library involved unique molecular identifiers. One entry per CDR3 protein results from TCRdb running MiXCR on the PCR reads. The sample contains 150,000 to 200,000 distinct CDR3 sequences, approximately 6% of which appear only once. This sequence joins TRBV6-5 and TRBJ1-2, with D hard to call. The source of this sequence is a girl in the first two years of life with combined immunodeficiency, due to receive a stem cell transplant. Sequenced material: PBMCs, taken before TCRalphabeta/CD19-depleted stem cell transplant. For the CDR3, the DNA is TGTGCCAGCAGTTACCCCCGGGAGCCCGATAACTATGGCTACACCTTC. Its translation: CASSYPREPDNYGYTF.